This is a list of T cell receptor beta chains from one sample in a study of tumor-infiltrating lymphocytes in primary liver carcinoma. TCRdb ran MiXCR on the multiplex PCR reads and lists one entry per CDR3 protein. Of hundreds of thousands of distinct CDR3 sequences detected, around three fifths appear once; the ten largest clones hold 15% to 20%. Sequenced sample: peripheral blood. Receptor source: a woman in her twenties or thirties with primary liver carcinoma and hepatitis B virus infection. Each CDR3 is given with its conserved first and last residue. A D gene is named only where the DNA matches it firmly. Where a row states a size, it is once, few, many or the class of an expanded clone; other rows omit it.

. TRBJ2-1 TRBV11-2 . TGTGCCAGCAGCTTATCGGGAAAGGAGCAGTTCTTC CASSLSGKEQFF
once TRBJ2-3 TRBV4-1 . TGCGCCAGCATCCAGATGGTAGACGGCTTTAGCACAGATACGCAGTATTTT CASIQMVDGFSTDTQYF
. TRBJ1-2 TRBV28 . TGTGCCAGCAAACAGGGTACCTATGGCTACACCTTC CASKQGTYGYTF
. TRBJ1-1 TRBV24-1 . TGTGCCACCAGTGATTTGCAATTGGGAAGGAAAGCTTTCTTT CATSDLQLGRKAFF
. TRBJ1-4 TRBV7-9 . TGTGCCAGCAGATTAGAAACAACTAATGAAAAACTGTTTTTT CASRLETTNEKLFF
. TRBJ1-5 TRBV11-2 . TGTGCCAGCAGCTCCGGTGGCGATCAGCCCCAACATTTT CASSSGGDQPQHF
. TRBJ2-7 TRBV12-3/TRBV12-4 TRBD2 TGTGCCAGCAGCAGACTAGCGGGAGCCTATGAGCGGTACTTC CASSRLAGAYERYF
many TRBJ2-7 TRBV11-2 . TGTGCCAGCAGCTTAACGGGTTACGAGCAGTACTTC CASSLTGYEQYF
many TRBJ1-3 TRBV6-5 . TGTGCCAGCAGTTACTCAGGGACACTGTCGAGCTCTGGAAACACCATATATTTT CASSYSGTLSSSGNTIYF
few TRBJ2-5 TRBV4-3 . TGCGCCAGCAGCCAAGATTTGCAGCGGAAAGAGACCCAGTACTTC CASSQDLQRKETQYF
. TRBJ2-4 TRBV4-1 . TGCGCCAGCAGCCGAGCCTGGACTTTAGGCAAAAACATTCAGTACTTC CASSRAWTLGKNIQYF
. TRBJ2-7 TRBV7-9 . TGTGCCAGCACCCTAGGCGGGGCTACTAGTGGCTCCTACGAGCAGTACTTC CASTLGGATSGSYEQYF
. TRBJ2-5 TRBV5-4 TRBD2 TGTGCCAGCAGCTCAACTAGCGGACTCAAAGAGGCCCAGTACTTC CASSSTSGLKEAQYF
. TRBJ1-2 TRBV11-2 . TGTGCCAGCTGCATAAACCCAGGTGACTATGGCTACACCTTC CASCINPGDYGYTF
. TRBJ2-2 TRBV12-3/TRBV12-4 . TGTGCCAGCAGTCCGAGACCGGGTTCAACCGGGAAGCTGTTTTTT CASSPRPGSTGKLFF
. TRBJ2-1 TRBV4-3 . TGCGCCAGCAGCCACCGGGGTAACGGGAGAAATGAGCAGTTCTTC CASSHRGNGRNEQFF
. TRBJ2-1 TRBV12-3/TRBV12-4 TRBD1 TGTGCCAGCAGTCCGACAGGGGTGGGGCACAATGAGCAGTTCTTC CASSPTGVGHNEQFF
. TRBJ2-6 TRBV11-2 . TGTGCCACCCCCAGAGGTCCTCTCTCTGGGGCCAACGTCCCGACTTTC CATPRGPLSGANVPTF
. TRBJ2-5 TRBV12-3/TRBV12-4 . TGTGCCAGCAATTTAGGGGAGACCCAGTACTTC CASNLGETQYF
. TRBJ2-1 TRBV5-1 . TGCGCCAGCAGCTTGGCCGGGATAGGAGGCAGAAATGAGCAGTTCTTC CASSLAGIGGRNEQFF
. TRBJ1-1 TRBV14 TRBD1 TGTGCCAGCAGCCAAGAGCGGGACAGGGGGGCTGAAGCTTTCTTT CASSQERDRGAEAFF
. TRBJ1-1 TRBV30 . . CAWSADFGPGEALF
. TRBJ2-3 TRBV29-1 . TGCAGCGTTGAAGGGGCAAGGGGAAATACGCAGTATTTT CSVEGARGNTQYF
few TRBJ1-1 TRBV6-6 TRBD1 TGTGCCAGCAGTTACTCGAACAGGGGCCAGGGGTCGGCTTTCTTT CASSYSNRGQGSAFF
few TRBJ2-3 TRBV12-3/TRBV12-4 . TGTGTCAGCAGTTTAGAGACAGATACGCAGTATTTT CVSSLETDTQYF
. TRBJ1-2 TRBV6-1 . TGTGCAAGCAGTGAAGCGCTGTTGGGCCTCTATGGCTACACCTTC CASSEALLGLYGYTF
once TRBJ1-2 TRBV6-1 . TGTGCCAGCGATGCAGCCCGGGGCTATGGCTACACCTTC CASDAARGYGYTF
. TRBJ1-6 TRBV6-1 . TGTGCCAGCAGTGAGGTGGGAGAGAGATATAATTCACCCCACCACTTT CASSEVGERYNSPHHF
. TRBJ1-5 TRBV7-9 . TGTGCCAGCAGCTTTGGAGGGGAGCAGCCCCAGCATTTT CASSFGGEQPQHF
. TRBJ2-7 TRBV4-2 TRBD2 TGTGCCAGCAGCCACGGACTAGCGAAAAATGCCTACAAGCAGTACTTC CASSHGLAKNAYKQYF
. TRBJ1-5 TRBV4-3 . TGCGCCAGCAGCCAAGATCGAGATAGCAATCAGTCCCAGCATTTT CASSQDRDSNQSQHF
many TRBJ1-4 TRBV6-5 . TGTGCCAGCAAATCCAATGTGGATGAAAAACTGTTTTTT CASKSNVDEKLFF
. TRBJ2-3 TRBV24-1 TRBD1 TGTGCCTCCAGTGATTTGACAGGGGCGGATACGCAGTATTTT CASSDLTGADTQYF
once TRBJ2-1 TRBV6-2/TRBV6-3 TRBD2 TGTGTCAGCAGCAGAGGACTAGGCAGCGATGAGCAGTTCTTC CVSSRGLGSDEQFF
. TRBJ2-1 TRBV18 TRBD2 TGTGCCAGCTCACCACCAGGGAGGGGTGAGCAGCTCTTC CASSPPGRGEQLF
. TRBJ2-5 TRBV5-4 TRBD2 TGTGCCAGCAGCTTTCGCAAGCGGGAGGGCCCTACAGAGACCCAGTACTTC CASSFRKREGPTETQYF
few TRBJ2-5 TRBV6-1 . TGTGCCAGCAGCTTCGACCGGGCAGCCGGGGAGACCCAGTACTTC CASSFDRAAGETQYF
few TRBJ2-7 TRBV7-8 . TGTGCCAGCAGCCCAGCGTCCCAAGAGAACGACGGGCAGTACTTC CASSPASQENDGQYF
. TRBJ2-7 TRBV11-2 . TGTGCCAGCAGCTTAGCGGGGGCATGCGAGCAGTGCTTC CASSLAGACEQCF
many TRBJ2-7 TRBV5-5 . TGTGCCAGCAGCTTGGGCGCCTCCTACGAGCAGTACTTC CASSLGASYEQYF
few TRBJ2-7 TRBV5-5 . TGTGCCAGCAGCTTGAGACAGGGAGGGACCTACGAGCAGTACTTC CASSLRQGGTYEQYF
. TRBJ2-1 TRBV10-1 . TGCGCCAGCAGTGAGAGGATCTACAATGAGCAGTTCTTC CASSERIYNEQFF
many TRBJ2-1 TRBV12-3/TRBV12-4 . TGTGCCAGCAGCCTGTCGGAGAGCAATGAGCAGTTCTTC CASSLSESNEQFF
. TRBJ2-7 TRBV6-5 TRBD1 TGTGTCTGCAGTTACGGGACAGGGGGGGCCTACGAGCAGTACTTC CVCSYGTGGAYEQYF
few TRBJ2-5 TRBV5-1 . TGTGCCAGCAGCTTGGAACAGCCGCAAGAGACCCAGTACTTC CASSLEQPQETQYF
. TRBJ2-1 TRBV6-5 . TGTGCCAGCAGCCCCCGGGTCCAAATATATGAGCAGTTCTTC CASSPRVQIYEQFF
few TRBJ2-5 TRBV7-9 TRBD1 TGTGCCAGCAGCAACAGACAGGGGGCTCTGGAGACCCAGTACTTC CASSNRQGALETQYF
many TRBJ2-5 TRBV4-1 . TGCGCCAGCAGCCAAGAGGGACCAGGGCTCAAGGAGACCCAGTACTTC CASSQEGPGLKETQYF
many TRBJ2-1 TRBV6-2/TRBV6-3 TRBD2 TGTGCCAGCGGGAGAAGCGGGAGCAACAATGAGCAGTTCTTC CASGRSGSNNEQFF
. TRBJ2-3 TRBV6-1 . TGTGCCAGCAGGCTCCTGACTGAGTACACAGATACTCAGTATTTT CASRLLTEYTDTQYF
once TRBJ1-6 TRBV6-6 . TGTGCCAGCAGCCCGGGGGCGCAAGTATCACGCCTCCACTTC CASSPGAQVSRLHF
. TRBJ1-2 TRBV30 . TGTGCCTGGACGGGCCCGACCGCTGATATCCTCGCTAACTATGGCTACACCTTC CAWTGPTADILANYGYTF
. TRBJ2-3 TRBV5-4 . TGTGCCAGCAGCTTGGTGTCCCTCGCCTCCACAGATACGCAGTATTTT CASSLVSLASTDTQYF
few TRBJ2-2 TRBV4-3 . TGCGCCAGCAGCCAAGATAGGGGGACCACCGGGGAGCTGTTTTTT CASSQDRGTTGELFF
few TRBJ2-5 TRBV10-3 . TGTGCCATCAGTGAGTTAGGGCCGACTCAAGAGACCCAGTACTTC CAISELGPTQETQYF
few TRBJ1-5 TRBV6-2/TRBV6-3 . TGTGCCAGCAGTTACTCCGCAGGGGACGTAAGCAATCAGCCCCAGCATTTT CASSYSAGDVSNQPQHF
. TRBJ2-7 TRBV6-5 . TGTTCCAGCAGTTCTGCCTACGAGCAGTATTTC CSSSSAYEQYF
. TRBJ1-1 TRBV7-2 . TGTGCCAGCAGCCCCAACGGGGGCGGGGGCACTGAAGCTTTCTTT CASSPNGGGGTEAFF
few TRBJ2-7 TRBV10-3 TRBD2 TGTGCCATCAGTGGGGCTACTAGCGGGAGGACGGTGTCCTACGAGCAGTACTTC CAISGATSGRTVSYEQYF